The next 5 T cell receptor beta chains were all read from a single sample in a study of blood T cell repertoires in COVID-19. Libraries were prepared by immunoSEQ multiplex PCR; TCRdb keeps only in-frame clonotypes and omits some of them. The sample lists tens of thousands of clones, about 82% occurring once. Sequences were obtained from peripheral blood. These receptors were taken from a woman in her fifties or sixties with acute or convalescent COVID-19.

The chain couples TRBV6-5 to TRBJ2-3; 8 nucleotides match TRBD2. Trimming took 7 bases from V and 0 from J; bases not matched to a gene: 3. There are 14 residues in the CDR3. Per the germline V gene, CDR1 is MNHEY and CDR2 is SVGAGI. CDR3 in amino acids: CASMTSVSTDTQYF. The CDR3 DNA reads TGTGCCAGCATGACTAGCGTCAGCACAGATACGCAGTATTTT.

The chain employs TRBV21-1 and TRBJ1-5; TRBD1 reflects the table's D call only, with no check against the DNA. TRBV21-1 is labeled a pseudogene. The CDR3 is made up of 18 amino acids. Written as DNA, the CDR3 is TGTGCCAGCAGCAAAGATGGGCAGGGGGCCCCCTGCAATCAGCCCCAGCATTTT. Its translation: CASSKDGQGAPCNQPQHF.

The chain has TRBV2 and TRBJ2-1, with D possibly TRBD1 on 5 matching bases. V was cut by 5 bases and J by 5 bases, with 7 bases left in between. The CDR3 has 12 amino acids. Germline V CDR1 and CDR2: SNHLY, FYNNEI. CDR3 in DNA: TGTGCCAGCAGTCGACAGAACAATGAGCAGTTCTTC. Its translation: CASSRQNNEQFF.

The rearrangement links TRBV27 to TRBJ1-2, with a tentative D call TRBD1 (6 bases). V lost 6 bases, J lost 7 bases, and 18 bases lay in between. From germline, CDR1 is MNHEY and CDR2 SMNVEV (reference sequence). The CDR3 is made up of 14 amino acids. CDR3: CASRLGGPRGGYTF. CDR3 coding DNA: TGTGCCAGCAGACTAGGGGGACCCCGCGGTGGCTACACCTTC.

The chain recombines TRBV19 with TRBJ2-1; TRBD2 aligns across 8 bases. The CDR3 is made up of 15 amino acids. V dropped 3 bases and J dropped 6; count of bases not matched to a gene: 7. The germline gives CDR1 LNHDA, CDR2 SQIVND (reference sequence). CDR3 residues: CASSIVSGGRNEQFF. Here the CDR3 DNA reads TGTGCCAGTAGTATTGTAAGCGGGGGACGCAATGAGCAGTTCTTC.